What follows are 21 T cell receptor beta chains derived from one specimen sequenced in a study of Graves' ophthalmopathy and Graves' hyperthyroidism. Using RNA transcripts, the TCR beta CDR3 regions were amplified. RT-PCR was first run with HTBI primers, then multiplex PCR in a second round. TCRdb reanalysed the multiplex PCR reads using MiXCR and keeps one entry per CDR3 protein. The table records approximately 160,000 distinct CDR3 sequences, roughly two fifths of them present only once. The material sequenced was peripheral blood. Receptors were obtained from a man younger than 40 with Graves' ophthalmopathy.

This clonotype was recorded once. This chain uses TRBV12-3 or TRBV12-4 with TRBJ1-1, with D tentatively TRBD1 (6 bases). The CDR3 sequence is 10 residues long. The V and J ends lost 5 bases and 12 bases respectively, with 10 bases between them. As DNA, the CDR3 is TGTGCCAGCAGTGGACAGCGATCTTTCTTT. Translation gives CASSGQRSFF.

This clonotype occurred a few times. This chain links TRBV20-1 with TRBJ2-5, with 7 nucleotides matching TRBD1. Germline trimming cut 6 bases from V and 5 bases from J; bases unmatched to any gene: 18. The CDR3 spans 16 residues. Looked up from germline, CDR1 is DFQATT and CDR2 is SNEGSKA (reference sequence). The CDR3 DNA reads as TGCAGTGCCCACGACAGGGACGGGTTTGCAGCGGAGACCCAGTACTTC. This sequence encodes CSAHDRDGFAAETQYF.

J is TRBJ1-1 and V is TRBV6-5; D not certain. Germline CDR1 is MNHEY and CDR2 is SVGAGI. Between the trimmed V and J ends, which lost 4 bases and 6 bases, there was a span of 12 bases. CDR3 length equals 13 residues. As DNA, the CDR3 is TGTGCCAGCAGTTGGCGGGAGGAGGCTGAAGCTTTCTTT. Residues: CASSWREEAEAFF.

The chain has TRBV27 and TRBJ2-2; weak D call: TRBD2 (5 bases). CDR1 and CDR2 (germline): MNHEY, SMNVEV (reference sequence). This CDR3 contains 15 residues. V was shortened by 5 bases and J by 4 bases, with 14 bases between the two germline ends. CDR3: CASSRWGAATGELFF. DNA for the CDR3: TGTGCCAGCAGTCGCTGGGGAGCCGCCACCGGGGAGCTGTTTTTT.

This clonotype occurred many times. This chain uses TRBV12-3 or TRBV12-4 with TRBJ1-1; D remains ambiguous. The CDR3 sequence is 12 residues long. V was clipped by 8 bases and J by 1 base, with 8 bases between them. The CDR3 DNA sequence: TGTGCCAGCCGGCAAGAGAACACTGAAGCTTTCTTT. This sequence encodes CASRQENTEAFF.

Many counts were recorded for this clonotype. This rearrangement joins TRBV6-5 to TRBJ1-4; the D is unclear. Germline V CDR1 and CDR2: MNHEY, SVGAGI. The V and J ends lost 4 bases and 4 bases respectively, with 16 bases between them. This CDR3 is 16 amino acids long. The CDR3, as DNA: TGTGCCAGCAGTTCCACCGGAGACGGGAGTAATGAAAAACTGTTTTTT. Protein product: CASSSTGDGSNEKLFF.

This clonotype occurred many times. The chain links TRBV7-9 to TRBJ1-2; D gene unclear. CDR1 SEHNR and CDR2 FQNEAQ come from the germline V gene (reference sequence). V lost 2 bases and J 4 bases, leaving 14 bases between the germline ends. This CDR3 region has 15 residues. The CDR3 nucleotides are TGTGCCAGCAGCTTAAACGACGCCACGATCTATGGCTACACCTTC. Protein product: CASSLNDATIYGYTF.

This clonotype appeared many times. The chain links TRBV30 to TRBJ1-6, with D uncertain. This CDR3 is built from 12 residues. Trimming removed 1 base from V and 7 bases from J, with 5 bases in between. The germline V gene encodes CDR1 GTSNPN and CDR2 SVGIG (reference sequence). For the CDR3, the DNA is TGTGCCTGGAGTGGGTTAAATTCACCCCTCCACTTT. This gives the protein CAWSGLNSPLHF.

The V gene is TRBV6-2 or TRBV6-3, the J gene TRBJ2-7, with 10 bases aligning to TRBD2. CDR3 length equals 17 residues. Germline CDR1 and CDR2: MNHEY and SVGEGT. With 4 bases clipped from V and 5 bases from J, the junction kept 14 bases outside the gene matches. The CDR3 sequence is CASSSARSGREIHEQYF. The CDR3 DNA follows: TGTGCCAGCAGTTCGGCCCGAAGCGGGAGGGAGATCCACGAGCAGTACTTC.

This clonotype was found many times. This chain joins TRBV2 and TRBJ2-7, with D perhaps TRBD2 (7 bases). There are 13 residues in the CDR3. V shed 6 bases and J shed 4 bases, with 13 bases lying between them. Germline CDR1 SNHLY, CDR2 FYNNEI. CDR3 coding DNA: TGTGCCAGCAGCTGGGAGGGGGGGTACGAGCAGTACTTC. Translated, it gives CASSWEGGYEQYF. The variable domain in full, with the rest retrieved from reference TRBV2 and TRBJ2-7, is EPEVTQTPSHQVTQMGQEVILRCVPISNHLYFYWYRQILGQKVEFLVSFYNNEISEKSEIFDDQFSVERPDGSNFTLKIRSTKLEDSAMYFCASSWEGGYEQYFGPGTRLTVT.

There are a few counts of this clonotype. The chain is built from TRBV6-2 or TRBV6-3 and TRBJ2-2; 8 nucleotides line up with TRBD1. V was clipped by 6 bases and J by 0 bases; unmatched bases: 3. Germline CDR1 is MNHEY and CDR2 is SVGEGT. The CDR3 totals 15 residues. The CDR3 region is CASRRTGSNTGELFF. In nucleotides, the CDR3 is TGTGCCAGCAGACGGACAGGGTCGAACACCGGGGAGCTGTTTTTT.

This clonotype has just one count. This CDR3 reads CASSSHPITYEQYF. CDR3 nucleotides: TGTGCCAGCAGCTCTCATCCTATAACCTACGAGCAGTACTTC. This rearrangement joins TRBV28 to TRBJ2-7; D gene uncertain. The CDR3 contains 14 residues. Germline assignment: CDR1 MDHEN and CDR2 SYDVKM. Deletions cut 6 bases from V and 2 bases from J, with 14 bases between.

Only a few counts were recorded for this clonotype. The chain joins TRBV7-2 to TRBJ2-7, with 9 nucleotides matching TRBD1. The CDR3 runs to 14 residues. Trimming took 3 bases from V and 5 from J; bases not matched to a gene: 5. Germline V gives CDR1 SGHTA, CDR2 FQGNSA. The CDR3 DNA reads TGTGCCAGCAGCTTCCTTTGGACAGGGGACGAGCAGTACTTC. Translating gives CASSFLWTGDEQYF.

As regards this clonotype: The CDR3 does not end in the conserved phenylalanine or tryptophan, so this is likely a read error. The chain combines TRBV11-2 with TRBJ1-6, with D perhaps matching TRBD1 (5 bases). The CDR3 sequence is 14 residues long. The ends were cut back, 3 bases at V and 7 bases at J, with 10 bases in the middle. Germline loops: CDR1 SGHAT, CDR2 FQNNGV. The CDR3 spells CASSLGTQNSPLHL. The CDR3, as DNA: TGTGCCAGCAGCTTGGGGACGCAGAATTCACCCCTCCACCTT.

This clonotype was seen repeatedly, ten times or more. This chain joins TRBV12-3 or TRBV12-4 and TRBJ2-2; possible D gene TRBD1, 6 bases. With 3 bases removed from V and 4 bases from J, the gap between germline ends came to 6 bases. The CDR3 is made up of 13 amino acids. For the CDR3, the DNA is TGTGCCAGCAGTTTCAGGGGCACCGGGGAGCTGTTTTTT. Residues: CASSFRGTGELFF.

This chain connects TRBV12-3 or TRBV12-4 to TRBJ2-5; TRBD2 aligns across 8 bases. The CDR3 spans 16 residues. Unmatched junction bases numbered 15, after V lost 7 bases and J lost 5 bases. This CDR3 is CASKPGVSGNRETQYF. CDR3 sequence (DNA): TGTGCCAGCAAGCCGGGAGTTAGCGGGAACCGGGAGACCCAGTACTTC.

The genes are TRBV6-2 or TRBV6-3 and TRBJ1-1, with a possible D match to TRBD1 (5 bases). The CDR3 sequence is 13 residues long. Per the germline V gene, CDR1 is MNHEY and CDR2 is SVGEGT. The V end was cut by 7 bases, the J end by 1 base, with 10 bases between. The CDR3 nucleotides are TGTGCCAGCACCGACAGACGGAACACTGAAGCTTTCTTT. Residues: CASTDRRNTEAFF.

The chain carries TRBV12-3 or TRBV12-4 and TRBJ1-5; a possible D gene is TRBD1 (5 bases). Trimming removed 5 bases from V and 9 bases from J, with 11 bases in between. The CDR3 spans 12 residues. The CDR3 region has the DNA TGTGCCAGCAGTCTGGGGGGTTGGCCCCAGCATTTT. This gives the protein CASSLGGWPQHF.

At least ten counts were recorded for this clonotype. The chain couples TRBV6-1 to TRBJ2-7, with TRBD2 matching 7 bases. CDR3 size: 14 residues. Germline values: CDR1 MNHNS, CDR2 SASEGT. V lost 5 bases to trimming and J lost 5 bases; unmatched junction nucleotides: 9. CDR3 residues: CASSLAREYDEQYF. CDR3 nucleotides: TGTGCCAGCAGTCTTGCGCGGGAGTACGACGAGCAGTACTTC.

This clonotype has at least ten counts. This rearrangement joins TRBV28 to TRBJ2-7, with D maybe TRBD2 (5 bases). Trimming took off 3 bases at V and 2 bases at J, with 14 bases between the two ends. This CDR3 spans 15 amino acids. Germline loops: CDR1 MDHEN, CDR2 SYDVKM. The CDR3 DNA is TGTGCCAGCAGTTTTATAGTACGGGGAACCTACGAGCAGTACTTC. This translates into CASSFIVRGTYEQYF.

The chain combines TRBV6-1 with TRBJ1-5, with D uncertain. The V end lost 6 bases, the J end lost 1 base, and 10 bases lay between the germline ends. CDR1 is MNHNS, CDR2 SASEGT, per germline. The CDR3 covers 14 residues. The CDR3 spells CASRVSRSNQPQHF. The CDR3 nucleotides are TGTGCCAGCAGAGTCAGTCGAAGCAATCAGCCCCAGCATTTT.